The 28 T cell receptor beta chains reported below all come from one sample, sequenced in a study of graft-versus-host responses after intestinal transplantation. Some clones are missing from TCRdb's copy, which holds only in-frame ones; the method was immunoSEQ multiplex PCR. The sample yields roughly 27,000 clones, 70% to 90% seen once. Sequences were derived from PBMCs, sampled roughly 29 days after intestinal transplant. These receptors were taken from a human patient who received an intestinal transplant, so some T cells may come from the graft donor.

V usage is TRBV7-7 and J usage is TRBJ2-5, with D uncertain. Trimming cost V 0 bases and J 5 bases, with 16 bases left between them. CDR3 length equals 16 residues. Germline CDR1 SSHAT, CDR2 FNYEAQ (reference sequence). The DNA of the CDR3 is TGTGCCAGCAGCTTAGCTCCCGGATACAAACGGGAGACCCAGTACTTC. Protein sequence: CASSLAPGYKRETQYF.

The chain employs TRBV21-1 and TRBJ1-5. TRBV21-1 is tagged as a pseudogene. The CDR3 extends over 16 amino acids. The CDR3 DNA is TGTGCCAGCAGCAAAGTTGGGCAGGGGGGGGATCAGCCCCAGCATTTT. Its translation is CASSKVGQGGDQPQHF.

This sequence joins TRBV14 and TRBJ2-7; 13 bases align to TRBD2. Germline CDR1 and CDR2: SGHDN and FVKESK. Unmatched junction bases numbered 6, after V lost 4 bases and J lost 3 bases. The CDR3 is made up of 16 amino acids. This CDR3 reads CASSLVTSGRNYEQYF. CDR3 in DNA: TGTGCCAGCAGCCTAGTGACTAGCGGGAGGAACTACGAGCAGTACTTC.

The V gene is TRBV30, the J gene TRBJ2-5; weak D call: TRBD1 (5 bases). V lost 4 bases and J lost 4, with 13 bases in between. From germline, CDR1 is GTSNPN and CDR2 SVGIG (reference sequence). The CDR3 has 13 amino acids. In nucleotides, the CDR3 is TGTGCCTGGACACTCAAAGGGGTAGAGACCCAGTACTTC. The encoded protein is CAWTLKGVETQYF.

The chain uses TRBV5-4 and TRBJ2-7; TRBD1 might be the D (6 bases). The V gene's germline CDR1 is SGHNT and CDR2 YYREEE (reference sequence). The CDR3 has 13 amino acids. V gave up 2 bases and J gave up 3 bases, with 9 bases separating them. The CDR3 sequence is CASSFGQNYEQYF. CDR3 DNA sequence: TGTGCCAGCAGCTTCGGACAGAACTACGAGCAGTACTTC.

This clone was observed a handful of times. The chain combines TRBV4-1 with TRBJ2-1, with no clear D. Trimming cost V 1 base and J 6 bases, with 4 bases left between them. Germline V lookup: CDR1 MGHRA, CDR2 YSYEKL. This CDR3 contains 12 residues. The CDR3: CASSQAPNEQFF. CDR3 nucleotide sequence: TGCGCCAGCAGCCAAGCCCCCAATGAGCAGTTCTTC.

This sequence joins TRBV19 and TRBJ2-1; weak D call: TRBD2 (5 bases). This CDR3 has 15 residues. The V gene lost 3 bases and the J gene lost 9 bases, with 18 bases spanning the gap. The germline V gene encodes CDR1 LNHDA and CDR2 SQIVND (reference sequence). Here the CDR3 DNA reads TGTGCCAGTAGTATCGGCGGCTCGGGGTGGGGTGAGCAGTTCTTC. It yields the protein CASSIGGSGWGEQFF.

There are a few counts of this clone. J is TRBJ1-2 and V is TRBV6-5, with 7 nucleotides matching TRBD1. The CDR3 sequence is 12 residues long. Trimming at V came to 5 bases and at J to 3 bases, leaving 0 bases not matched to a gene. Germline assignment: CDR1 MNHEY and CDR2 SVGAGI. CDR3 region: CASSTGDYGYTF. The CDR3 DNA reads as TGTGCCAGCAGTACAGGGGACTATGGCTACACCTTC.

This clone occurred once. This chain connects TRBV7-9 to TRBJ2-7, with D hard to call. V was clipped by 3 bases and J by 0 bases, with 9 bases between them. The germline gives CDR1 SEHNR, CDR2 FQNEAQ (reference sequence). The CDR3 has 14 amino acids. In nucleotides, the CDR3 is TGTGCCAGCAGCTTGGGATTCAGCTCCTACGAGCAGTACTTC. This sequence encodes CASSLGFSSYEQYF.

V gene TRBV30 combines with J gene TRBJ2-7, with 9 nucleotides matching TRBD2. This CDR3 is 14 amino acids long. The germline V gene encodes CDR1 GTSNPN and CDR2 SVGIG (reference sequence). V lost 0 bases to trimming and J lost 5 bases; unmatched junction nucleotides: 5. This CDR3 reads CAWSVVAGADEQYF. The CDR3 coding sequence is TGTGCCTGGAGTGTTGTAGCGGGAGCGGACGAGCAGTACTTC.

This clone has more than one count but fewer than ten. V is TRBV7-9 and J is TRBJ2-4, with TRBD2 matching over 11 bases. Germline V gives CDR1 SEHNR, CDR2 FQNEAQ (reference sequence). The CDR3 is 16 amino acids. Unmatched junction bases numbered 7, after V lost 1 base and J lost 8 bases. The chain's CDR3 is CASSLGIAGGPDIQYF. CDR3 nucleotide sequence: TGTGCCAGCAGCTTAGGGATAGCGGGAGGGCCGGACATTCAGTACTTC.

The chain employs TRBV18 and TRBJ1-2; D is uncertain. In germline, CDR1 is KGHSH, CDR2 LQKENI. Trimming shortened V by 3 bases and J by 1 base, and 12 bases separated the two germline ends. CDR3 length equals 15 residues. The chain's CDR3 is CASSPGGVLNYGYTF. CDR3 DNA: TGTGCCAGCTCACCCGGTGGGGTCCTTAACTATGGCTACACCTTC.

The chain links TRBV10-2 to TRBJ2-7, with 7 bases aligning to TRBD1. The ends lost 8 bases at V and 2 bases at J; junction bases unmatched: 9. The CDR3 spans 14 residues. Germline CDR1 reads WSHSY; CDR2 reads SAAADI. The CDR3 loop reads CASRGQDPTYEQYF. CDR3 sequence (DNA): TGCGCCAGCCGAGGACAGGACCCCACCTACGAGCAGTACTTC.

The chain is built from TRBV19 and TRBJ1-1; perhaps TRBD1 as D (6 bases). Trimming removed 6 bases at V and 4 bases at J, with 15 bases between. This CDR3 is built from 14 residues. CDR1 is LNHDA and CDR2 is SQIVND in the germline V gene (reference sequence). CDR3 DNA: TGTGCCAGTAGCAGAACTCCAGGGGCCACTGAAGCTTTCTTT. Translation: CASSRTPGATEAFF. Complete variable domain (other parts from reference TRBV19 and TRBJ1-1): DGGITQSPKYLFRKEGQNVTLSCEQNLNHDAMYWYRQDPGQGLRLIYYSQIVNDFQKGDIAEGYSVSREKKESFPLTVTSAQKNPTAFYLCASSRTPGATEAFFGQGTRLTVV.

The rearrangement links TRBV5-1 to TRBJ2-7; D is unresolved. This CDR3 region has 14 residues. Germline V gene sequence: CDR1 SGHRS, CDR2 YFSETQ. Deletions cut 2 bases from V and 0 bases from J, with 9 bases between. The CDR3 coding sequence is TGCGCCAGCAGCTTCAGACATCCCTCCTACGAGCAGTACTTC. This gives the protein CASSFRHPSYEQYF.

The chain uses TRBV5-1 and TRBJ2-1; the match to TRBD2 covers 8 bases. V was clipped by 4 bases and J by 4 bases; unmatched bases: 7. The CDR3 is 15 amino acids. CDR1 is SGHRS, CDR2 YFSETQ, per germline. The DNA of the CDR3 is TGCGCCAGCAGCGAGACTAGCGCCGCTTACAATGAGCAGTTCTTC. Translation: CASSETSAAYNEQFF.

The CDR3 DNA reads TGTGCCATCAAGGCGGGAGGAGGTGGCTTGACTAGCACAGATACGCAGTATTTT. It encodes CAIKAGGGGLTSTDTQYF. This chain connects TRBV10-3 to TRBJ2-3; TRBD2 matches 8 bases. The CDR3 loop spans 18 amino acids. Trimming removed 7 bases from V and 0 bases from J; junction bases left unmatched: 15. Germline values: CDR1 ENHRY, CDR2 SYGVKD.

V and J are TRBV11-2 and TRBJ2-7, with a tentative D call TRBD1 (6 bases). Germline-derived CDR1 and CDR2 are SGHAT and FQNNGV. This CDR3 is built from 15 residues. Trimming took 2 bases from V and 2 from J, leaving 13 bases between them. For the CDR3, the DNA is TGTGCCAGCAGCTTAACGCACCGGGACACCTACGAGCAGTACTTC. Its protein product is CASSLTHRDTYEQYF.

The chain links TRBV7-2 to TRBJ1-2; D possibly corresponds to TRBD1 (5 bases). Trimming removed 2 bases at V and 8 bases at J, with 15 bases between. The CDR3 is 14 residues long. Germline V gives CDR1 SGHTA, CDR2 FQGNSA. CDR3 nucleotide sequence: TGTGCCAGCAGCTTAACGGGGGTTTGGTACGGCTACACCTTC. This gives the protein CASSLTGVWYGYTF.

The V gene is TRBV6-6, the J gene TRBJ2-5; D might be TRBD1 (6 bases). Germline V CDR1 and CDR2: MNHNY, SVGAGI (reference sequence). This CDR3 comprises 13 residues. Trimming removed 2 bases at V and 5 bases at J, with 9 bases between. CDR3 nucleotide sequence: TGTGCCAGCAGTTACGGACAGAGTGAGACCCAGTACTTC. Translating it yields CASSYGQSETQYF.

J is TRBJ2-3 and V is TRBV5-1; the D gene is possibly TRBD2 (6 bases). Germline values: CDR1 SGHRS, CDR2 YFSETQ. The V end was cut by 4 bases, the J end by 0 bases, with 9 bases between. CDR3 length: 14 residues. This CDR3 reads CASSAGTSTDTQYF. CDR3 sequence (DNA): TGCGCCAGCAGCGCAGGGACTAGCACAGATACGCAGTATTTT.

This clone was observed once. The chain employs TRBV7-9 and TRBJ2-2; possibly TRBD1 or TRBD2 for D (5 bases each). Germline V lookup: CDR1 SEHNR, CDR2 FQNEAQ (reference sequence). This CDR3 has 13 amino acids. V was pared by 8 bases and J by 6 bases, with 13 bases between. The CDR3 protein is CASAYGAAGELFF. CDR3 nucleotide sequence: TGTGCCAGCGCCTACGGGGCTGCCGGGGAGCTGTTTTTT. The whole variable domain, filled in from reference TRBV7-9 and TRBJ2-2, reads DTGVSQNPRHKITKRGQNVTFRCDPISEHNRLYWYRQTLGQGPEFLTYFQNEAQLEKSRLLSDRFSAERPKGSFSTLEIQRTEQGDSAMYLCASAYGAAGELFFGEGSRLTVL.

The chain joins TRBV28 to TRBJ1-1; D unresolved. V was cut by 5 bases and J by 6 bases, with 16 bases left in between. Germline CDR1 and CDR2: MDHEN and SYDVKM. The CDR3 spans 14 residues. The CDR3: CASSPHMGLAEAFF. The CDR3 DNA reads TGTGCCAGCAGTCCCCACATGGGGTTAGCTGAAGCTTTCTTT. Combining the CDR3 with reference TRBV28 and TRBJ1-1 gives the whole variable domain DVKVTQSSRYLVKRTGEKVFLECVQDMDHENMFWYRQDPGLGLRLIYFSYDVKMKEKGDIPEGYSVSREKKERFSLILESASTNQTSMYLCASSPHMGLAEAFFGQGTRLTVV.

The chain employs TRBV7-2 and TRBJ2-7; D is possibly TRBD2 (5 bases). The CDR3 runs 15 residues. V lost 2 bases and J lost 2, with 13 bases in between. Germline V lookup: CDR1 SGHTA, CDR2 FQGNSA. The CDR3 DNA follows: TGTGCCAGCAGCTTACCTGCGGGTCCTACCTACGAGCAGTACTTC. Translating it yields CASSLPAGPTYEQYF.

This clone showed up just once. This chain connects TRBV28 to TRBJ2-7, with 8 bases that match TRBD2. This CDR3 spans 15 amino acids. Trimming cost V 7 bases and J 4 bases; bases outside gene matches: 12. CDR1 is MDHEN, CDR2 SYDVKM, per germline. DNA of the CDR3: TGTGCCAGCACGTTTACGGGAGGGCCTGGTTACGAGCAGTACTTC. Its translation is CASTFTGGPGYEQYF.

V usage is TRBV10-3 and J usage is TRBJ2-1; 8 bases are a match to TRBD2. Germline V gene data show CDR1 as ENHRY and CDR2 as SYGVKD. The trim removed 4 bases at V and 6 bases at J, leaving 14 bases unmatched. CDR3 size: 17 residues. CDR3 in DNA: TGTGCCATCAGTGGCGGGCCTAGCGGGCTGCCTGGCAATGAGCAGTTCTTC. Amino acid sequence: CAISGGPSGLPGNEQFF.

This clone has more than one count but fewer than ten. The chain carries TRBV10-3 and TRBJ1-2; a weak D match, TRBD1 (5 bases). In germline, CDR1 is ENHRY, CDR2 SYGVKD. CDR3 length: 14 amino acids. The ends were cut back, 4 bases at V and 8 bases at J, with 17 bases in the middle. The CDR3 spells CAISVTGREWGYTF. CDR3 sequence (DNA): TGTGCCATCAGTGTAACGGGGCGAGAGTGGGGCTACACCTTC.

The chain couples TRBV27 to TRBJ2-3; D may correspond to TRBD1 or TRBD2 (6 bases each). Trimming cost V 2 bases and J 1 base, with 13 bases left between them. The CDR3 extends over 16 amino acids. The germline CDR1 and CDR2 sequences are MNHEY and SMNVEV (reference sequence). The CDR3 loop reads CASSLVWGAGTDTQYF. CDR3 DNA: TGTGCCAGCAGTTTAGTCTGGGGGGCTGGCACAGATACGCAGTATTTT.